This T cell receptor beta chain is from a study of blood T cell repertoires in COVID-19. This CDR3 region has 13 residues. V dropped 3 bases and J dropped 2 bases, with 7 bases sitting between them. Germline assignment: CDR1 LNHDA and CDR2 SQIVND (reference sequence). The table came from immunoSEQ multiplex PCR; TCRdb's copy has only in-frame clones and leaves some out. The profile shows around 150,000 clones, about four fifths of them singletons. This TCR came from a woman aged 45-65 years with acute COVID-19. Sequenced material: PBMCs or T cells enriched from blood (not recorded which). This chain connects TRBV19 to TRBJ1-2, with D uncertain. The CDR3, as DNA: TGTGCCAGTAGTATCACCAGGAACTATGGCTACACCTTC. This gives the protein CASSITRNYGYTF.